This T cell receptor (beta chain) derives from a study of blood T cell repertoires in COVID-19. TCRdb's table, derived via immunoSEQ multiplex PCR, lists solely in-frame clones and lacks some. The data show 100,000 to 150,000 clones, roughly 87% seen once. The V segment lost 1 base and the J segment 4 bases; nucleotides outside the gene matches: 2. The germline gives CDR1 SGHRS, CDR2 YFSETQ. This CDR3 region has 14 residues. This clone was seen only once. This clonotype was sampled from a man older than 75 with active or convalescent COVID-19. Material for sequencing was peripheral blood. The V call is TRBV5-1, the J call TRBJ1-1; 9 bases line up with TRBD1. The DNA for the CDR3 is TGCGCCAGCAGCTTGATGACAGGGGGCACTGAAGCTTTCTTT. Its protein product is CASSLMTGGTEAFF.